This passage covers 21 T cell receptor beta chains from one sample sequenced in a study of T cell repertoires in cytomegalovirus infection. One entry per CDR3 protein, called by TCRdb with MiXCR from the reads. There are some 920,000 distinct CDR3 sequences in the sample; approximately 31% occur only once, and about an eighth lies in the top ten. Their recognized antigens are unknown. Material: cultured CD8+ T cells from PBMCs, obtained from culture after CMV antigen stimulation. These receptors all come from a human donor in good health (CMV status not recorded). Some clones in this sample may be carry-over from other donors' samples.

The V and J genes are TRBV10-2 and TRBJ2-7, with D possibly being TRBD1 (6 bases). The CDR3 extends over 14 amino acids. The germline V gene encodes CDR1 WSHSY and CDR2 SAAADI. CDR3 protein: CASSQSTGFDEQYV. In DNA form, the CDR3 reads TGCGCCAGCAGTCAGTCTACAGGGTTTGACGAGCAGTACGTC.

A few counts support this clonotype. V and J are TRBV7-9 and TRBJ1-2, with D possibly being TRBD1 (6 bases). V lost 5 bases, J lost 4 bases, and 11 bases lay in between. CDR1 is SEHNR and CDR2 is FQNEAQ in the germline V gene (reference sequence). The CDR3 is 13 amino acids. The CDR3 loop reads CASSNRASYGYTF. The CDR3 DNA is TGTGCCAGCAGCAACAGGGCAAGCTATGGCTACACCTTC.

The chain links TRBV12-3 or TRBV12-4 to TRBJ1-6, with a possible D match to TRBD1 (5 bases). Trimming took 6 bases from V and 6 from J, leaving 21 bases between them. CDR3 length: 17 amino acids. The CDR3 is CASRPDGEGHPNSPLHF. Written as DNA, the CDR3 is TGTGCCAGCAGGCCCGATGGGGAGGGGCATCCTAATTCACCCCTCCACTTT.

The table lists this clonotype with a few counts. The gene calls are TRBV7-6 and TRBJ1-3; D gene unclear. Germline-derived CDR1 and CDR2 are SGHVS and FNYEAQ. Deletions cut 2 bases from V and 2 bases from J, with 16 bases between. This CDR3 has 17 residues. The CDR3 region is CASSLQFEGLPGNTIYF. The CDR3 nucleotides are TGTGCCAGCAGCTTACAATTCGAGGGATTGCCTGGAAACACCATATATTTT.

The CDR3 loop reads CASSPPAILTAPLNTEAFF. CDR3 bases: TGTGCCAGCAGCCCTCCCGCCATCTTGACAGCGCCTCTGAACACTGAAGCTTTCTTT. The chain is built from TRBV3-1 and TRBJ1-1; D may be TRBD1 (5 bases). This CDR3 region has 19 residues. V dropped 4 bases and J dropped 0 bases, with 24 bases sitting between them. From germline, CDR1 is LGHDT and CDR2 YNNKEL (reference sequence). Together with reference TRBV3-1 and TRBJ1-1, the CDR3 gives the full variable domain: DTAVSQTPKYLVTQMGNDKSIKCEQNLGHDTMYWYKQDSKKFLKIMFSYNNKELIINETVPNRFSPKSPDKAHLNLHINSLELGDSAVYFCASSPPAILTAPLNTEAFFGQGTRLTVV.

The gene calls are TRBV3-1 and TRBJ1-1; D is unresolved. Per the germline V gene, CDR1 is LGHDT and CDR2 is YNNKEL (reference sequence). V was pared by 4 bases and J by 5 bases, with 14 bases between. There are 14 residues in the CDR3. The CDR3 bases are TGTGCCAGCAGCCCTGACGGAGGGTGGACTGAAGCTTTCTTT. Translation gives CASSPDGGWTEAFF.

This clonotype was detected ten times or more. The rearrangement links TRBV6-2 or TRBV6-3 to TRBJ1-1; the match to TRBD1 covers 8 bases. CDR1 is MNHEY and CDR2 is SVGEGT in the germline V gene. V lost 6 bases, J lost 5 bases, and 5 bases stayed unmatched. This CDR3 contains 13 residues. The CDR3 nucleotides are TGTGCCAGCAGCTATGGACAGGGTACTGAAGCTTTCTTT. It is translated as CASSYGQGTEAFF.

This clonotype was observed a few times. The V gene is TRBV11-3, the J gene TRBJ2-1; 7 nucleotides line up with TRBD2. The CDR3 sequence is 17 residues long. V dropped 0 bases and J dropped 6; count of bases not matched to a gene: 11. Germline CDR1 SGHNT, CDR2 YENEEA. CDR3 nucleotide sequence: TGTGCCAGCAGCTTAGATCGGCCAGGACTAGGCTCCAATGAGCAGTTCTTC. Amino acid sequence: CASSLDRPGLGSNEQFF.

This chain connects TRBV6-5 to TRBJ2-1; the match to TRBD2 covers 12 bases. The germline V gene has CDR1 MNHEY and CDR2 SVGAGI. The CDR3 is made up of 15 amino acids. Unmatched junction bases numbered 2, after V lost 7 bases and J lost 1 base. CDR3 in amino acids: CASKGLAGSYNEQFF. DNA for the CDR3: TGTGCCAGCAAAGGACTAGCGGGGTCCTACAATGAGCAGTTCTTC.

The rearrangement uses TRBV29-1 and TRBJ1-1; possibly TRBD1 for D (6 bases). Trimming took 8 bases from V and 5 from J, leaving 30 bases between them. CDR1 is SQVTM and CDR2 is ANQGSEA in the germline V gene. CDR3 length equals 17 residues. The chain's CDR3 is CSLEPCRTETQKTEAFF. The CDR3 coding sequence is TGCAGCCTAGAGCCCTGTCGGACAGAGACCCAGAAGACTGAAGCTTTCTTT.

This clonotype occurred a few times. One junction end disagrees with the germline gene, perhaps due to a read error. CDR3 nucleotides: TGTGCCAGCAGCCCTATCTTCCCCGAAGGTTTCTTT. Translated, it gives CASSPIFPEGFF. This sequence joins TRBV7-9 and TRBJ1-1; D gene uncertain. Germline CDR1 is SEHNR and CDR2 is FQNEAQ (reference sequence). The CDR3 runs to 12 residues.

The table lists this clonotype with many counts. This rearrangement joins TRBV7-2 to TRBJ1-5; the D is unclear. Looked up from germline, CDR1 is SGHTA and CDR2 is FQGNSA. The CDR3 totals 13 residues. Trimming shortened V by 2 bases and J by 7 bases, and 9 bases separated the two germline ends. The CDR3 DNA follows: TGTGCCAGCAGCTTATTGGGAGACCAGCCCCAGCATTTT. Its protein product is CASSLLGDQPQHF.

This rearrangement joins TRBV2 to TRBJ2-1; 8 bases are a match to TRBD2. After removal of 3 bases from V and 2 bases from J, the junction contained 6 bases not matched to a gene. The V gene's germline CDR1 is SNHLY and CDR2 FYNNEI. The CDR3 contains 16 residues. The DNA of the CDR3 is TGTGCCAGCAGTGAGGGGACGGGGGGGGCCTACAATGAGCAGTTCTTC. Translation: CASSEGTGGAYNEQFF.

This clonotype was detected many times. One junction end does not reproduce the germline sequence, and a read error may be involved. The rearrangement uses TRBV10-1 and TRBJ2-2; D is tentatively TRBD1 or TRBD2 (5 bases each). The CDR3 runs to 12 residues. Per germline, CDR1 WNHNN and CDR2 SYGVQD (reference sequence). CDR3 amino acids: CASSEGTGELFF. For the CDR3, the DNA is TGTGCCAGCAGTGAGGGGACCGGGGAGCTGTTTTTT.

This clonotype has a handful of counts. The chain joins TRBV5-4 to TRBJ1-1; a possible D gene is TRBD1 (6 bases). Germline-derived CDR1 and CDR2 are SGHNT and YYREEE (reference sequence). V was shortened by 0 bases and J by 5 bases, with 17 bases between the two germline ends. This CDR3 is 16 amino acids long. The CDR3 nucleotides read TGTGCCAGCAGCTTGGGGTACAGGGTGGGAAATACTGAAGCTTTCTTT. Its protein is CASSLGYRVGNTEAFF.

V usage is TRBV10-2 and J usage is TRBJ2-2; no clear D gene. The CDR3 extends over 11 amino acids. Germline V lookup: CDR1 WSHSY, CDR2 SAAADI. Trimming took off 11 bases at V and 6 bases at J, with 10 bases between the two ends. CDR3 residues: CACEAAGELFF. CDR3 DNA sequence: TGCGCCTGCGAGGCGGCCGGGGAGCTGTTTTTT.

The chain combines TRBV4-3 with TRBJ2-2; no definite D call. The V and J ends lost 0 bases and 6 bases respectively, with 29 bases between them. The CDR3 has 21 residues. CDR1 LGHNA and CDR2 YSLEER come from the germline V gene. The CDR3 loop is CASSQESGEFTQPRRPGELFF. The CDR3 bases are TGCGCCAGCAGCCAAGAATCAGGTGAATTTACTCAACCTCGAAGACCCGGGGAGCTGTTTTTT.

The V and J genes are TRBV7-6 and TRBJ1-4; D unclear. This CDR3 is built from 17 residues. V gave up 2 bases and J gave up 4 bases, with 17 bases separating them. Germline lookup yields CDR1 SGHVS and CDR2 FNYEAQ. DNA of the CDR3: TGTGCCAGCAGCTTATGGCAGAACTTTGCGGGTAATGAAAAACTGTTTTTT. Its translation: CASSLWQNFAGNEKLFF.

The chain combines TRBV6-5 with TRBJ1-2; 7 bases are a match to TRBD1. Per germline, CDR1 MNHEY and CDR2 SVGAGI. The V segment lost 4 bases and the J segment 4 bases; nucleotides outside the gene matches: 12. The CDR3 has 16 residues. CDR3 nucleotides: TGTGCCAGCAGTTCTATGGAGGGGGCTATCTTCTATGGCTACACCTTC. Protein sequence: CASSSMEGAIFYGYTF.

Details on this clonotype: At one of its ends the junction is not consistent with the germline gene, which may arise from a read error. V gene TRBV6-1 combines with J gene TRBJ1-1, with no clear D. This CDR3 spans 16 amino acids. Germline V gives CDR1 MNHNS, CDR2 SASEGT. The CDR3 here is CASSAAGVITNAEAFF. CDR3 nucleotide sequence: TGTGCCAGCAGTGCAGCCGGGGTGATAACGAACGCTGAAGCTTTCTTT.

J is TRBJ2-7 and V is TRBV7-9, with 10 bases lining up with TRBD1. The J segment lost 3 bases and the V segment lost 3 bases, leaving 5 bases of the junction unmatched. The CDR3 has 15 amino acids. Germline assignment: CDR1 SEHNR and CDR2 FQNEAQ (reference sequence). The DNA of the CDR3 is TGTGCCAGCAGCTTTGGGACAGGGGCTATCTACGAGCAGTACGTC. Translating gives CASSFGTGAIYEQYV.